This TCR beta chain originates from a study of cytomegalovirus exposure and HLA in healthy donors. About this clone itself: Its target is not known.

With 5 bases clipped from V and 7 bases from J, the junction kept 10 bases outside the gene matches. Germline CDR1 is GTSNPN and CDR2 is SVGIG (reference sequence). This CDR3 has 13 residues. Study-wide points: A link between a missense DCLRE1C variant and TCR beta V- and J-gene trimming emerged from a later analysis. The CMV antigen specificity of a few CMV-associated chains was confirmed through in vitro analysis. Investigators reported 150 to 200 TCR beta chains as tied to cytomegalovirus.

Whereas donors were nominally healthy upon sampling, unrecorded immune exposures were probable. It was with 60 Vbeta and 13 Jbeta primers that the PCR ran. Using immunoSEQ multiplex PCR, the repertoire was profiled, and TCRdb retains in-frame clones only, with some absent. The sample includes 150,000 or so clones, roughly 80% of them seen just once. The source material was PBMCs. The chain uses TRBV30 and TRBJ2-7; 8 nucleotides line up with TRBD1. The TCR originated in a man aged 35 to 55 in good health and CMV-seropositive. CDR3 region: CAWDRGFTREQYF. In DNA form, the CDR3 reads TGTGCCTGGGACAGGGGCTTCACTCGAGAGCAGTACTTC.